This T cell receptor (beta chain) was sequenced during a study of blood T cell repertoires in COVID-19. Overall study: Both acute and convalescent COVID-19 samples were obtained from the United States, Italy and Spain. In each case, the material was cDNA or gDNA derived from T cells, B-cell-depleted T cells, or PBMCs.

Enrollment of patients from Seattle took place during active infection, with longitudinal follow-up. Per the study methods: Reference gene primer amplification gave estimated nucleated cell counts. Generated by immunoSEQ multiplex PCR, the TCRdb table keeps only in-frame clones and is missing some. V and J calls plus clone size are reproduced from that table; the DNA served to infer D and trimming. The sample records 250,000 to 300,000 clones, more than 75% being singletons. The CDR3 consists of 16 residues. Trimming took 5 bases from V and 5 from J; bases not matched to a gene: 6. Germline loops: CDR1 LNHDA, CDR2 SQIVND (reference sequence).

Sequenced: peripheral blood. The genes are TRBV19 and TRBJ2-3; TRBD2 matches 14 bases. The sequence derives from a woman aged 55-69 years with COVID-19, enrolled during active disease. In DNA, the CDR3 is TGTGCCAGTAGTGGGACTAGCGGGAGTGGTATAGATACGCAGTATTTT. As protein: CASSGTSGSGIDTQYF.